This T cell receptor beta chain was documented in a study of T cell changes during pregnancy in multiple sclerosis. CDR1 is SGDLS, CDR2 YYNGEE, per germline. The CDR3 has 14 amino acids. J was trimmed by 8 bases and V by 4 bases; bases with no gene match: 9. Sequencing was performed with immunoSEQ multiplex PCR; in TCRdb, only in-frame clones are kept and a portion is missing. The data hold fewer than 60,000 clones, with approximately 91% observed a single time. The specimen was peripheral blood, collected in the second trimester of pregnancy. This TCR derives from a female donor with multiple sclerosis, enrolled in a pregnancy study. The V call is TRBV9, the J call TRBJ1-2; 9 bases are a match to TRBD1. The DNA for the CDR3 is TGTGCCAGCAGCCCGGACAGGGGCAGACGGGGCTACACCTTC. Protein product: CASSPDRGRRGYTF. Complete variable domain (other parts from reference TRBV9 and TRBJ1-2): DSGVTQTPKHLITATGQRVTLRCSPRSGDLSVYWYQQSLDQGLQFLIQYYNGEERAKGNILERFSAQQFPDLHSELNLSSLELGDSALYFCASSPDRGRRGYTFGSGTRLTVV.